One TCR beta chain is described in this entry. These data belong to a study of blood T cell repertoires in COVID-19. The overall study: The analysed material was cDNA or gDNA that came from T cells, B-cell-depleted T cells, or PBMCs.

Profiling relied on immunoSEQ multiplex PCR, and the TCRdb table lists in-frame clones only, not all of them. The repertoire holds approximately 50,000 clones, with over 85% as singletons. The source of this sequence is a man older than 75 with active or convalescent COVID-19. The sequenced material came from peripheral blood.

CDR3 residues: CASTKGQGASANYGYTF. The CDR3 DNA reads TGTGCCAGCACCAAGGGACAGGGGGCTTCAGCTAACTATGGCTACACCTTC. This chain uses TRBV7-9 with TRBJ1-2; 12 nucleotides line up with TRBD1. CDR1 SEHNR and CDR2 FQNEAQ come from the germline V gene (reference sequence). The trim removed 7 bases at V and 0 bases at J, leaving 9 bases unmatched. The CDR3 has 17 residues. Together with reference TRBV7-9 and TRBJ1-2, the CDR3 gives the full variable domain: DTGVSQNPRHKITKRGQNVTFRCDPISEHNRLYWYRQTLGQGPEFLTYFQNEAQLEKSRLLSDRFSAERPKGSFSTLEIQRTEQGDSAMYLCASTKGQGASANYGYTFGSGTRLTVV.